The 15 T cell receptor beta chains below all came from one sample that was sequenced in a study of blood T cell repertoires in COVID-19. Assay used: immunoSEQ multiplex PCR; TCRdb lists only in-frame clones, some missing. The sample has approximately 140,000 clones, approximately 80% seen once. Sequencing used peripheral blood. Receptors were obtained from a man between 60 and 75 years old with active or convalescent COVID-19.

This chain connects TRBV13 to TRBJ1-1; D possibly corresponds to TRBD1 (5 bases). There are 13 residues in the CDR3. CDR1 and CDR2 (germline): PRHDT, FYEKMQ (reference sequence). V lost 5 bases, J lost 1 base, and 8 bases lay in between. CDR3 DNA: TGTGCCAGCAGCCCTACAGGGAACACTGAAGCTTTCTTT. Its translation is CASSPTGNTEAFF.

This sequence joins TRBV5-1 and TRBJ2-1, with a possible D match to TRBD1 (5 bases). The CDR3 covers 16 residues. Germline V lookup: CDR1 SGHRS, CDR2 YFSETQ. V was clipped by 4 bases and J by 1 base, with 15 bases between them. The CDR3 reads CASSRTGVTSYNEQFF. The CDR3 DNA reads as TGCGCCAGCAGCCGAACAGGTGTGACGTCCTACAATGAGCAGTTCTTC.

The chain carries TRBV19 and TRBJ1-2, with 10 bases matching TRBD1. Losses at the gene ends were 5 bases for V and 4 bases for J; bases not matched to a gene: 7. The CDR3 is 15 residues long. Germline V gene sequence: CDR1 LNHDA, CDR2 SQIVND (reference sequence). The CDR3 protein is CASSLRDRGIYGYTF. The CDR3 DNA reads TGTGCCAGTAGTCTTCGGGACAGGGGAATCTATGGCTACACCTTC.

The J gene is TRBJ1-2, the V gene TRBV2; TRBD1 might be the D (6 bases). The CDR3 sequence is 13 residues long. V lost 4 bases and J lost 1, with 7 bases in between. Germline values: CDR1 SNHLY, CDR2 FYNNEI. The CDR3 protein is CASSADSNYGYTF. CDR3 nucleotide sequence: TGTGCCAGCAGTGCGGACAGTAACTATGGCTACACCTTC.

The chain couples TRBV7-2 to TRBJ2-7; TRBD1 matches 7 bases. The V gene's germline CDR1 is SGHTA and CDR2 FQGNSA. The CDR3 totals 14 residues. J lost 1 base, V lost 0 bases, and 0 bases had no gene match. The CDR3 is CASSLAGQSYEQYF. Here the CDR3 DNA reads TGTGCCAGCAGCTTAGCGGGACAGTCCTACGAGCAGTACTTC. Filled out from reference TRBV7-2 and TRBJ2-7, the complete variable domain reads GAGVSQSPSNKVTEKGKDVELRCDPISGHTALYWYRQSLGQGLEFLIYFQGNSAPDKSGLPSDRFSAERTGGSVSTLTIQRTQQEDSAVYLCASSLAGQSYEQYFGPGTRLTVT.

This clone showed up just a few times. The CDR3 protein is CASSLLAGVGEQYF. The CDR3 coding sequence is TGTGCCAGCAGCTTGCTAGCGGGAGTAGGGGAGCAGTACTTC. V and J are TRBV5-5 and TRBJ2-7; 10 positions match TRBD2. V gave up 1 base and J gave up 7 bases; unmatched junction bases: 5. The CDR3 has 14 residues. Per the germline V gene, CDR1 is SGHKS and CDR2 is YYEKEE (reference sequence). Full variable domain (rest looked up from reference TRBV5-5 and TRBJ2-7): DAGVTQSPTHLIKTRGQQVTLRCSPISGHKSVSWYQQVLGQGPQFIFQYYEKEERGRGNFPDRFSARQFPNYSSELNVNALLLGDSALYLCASSLLAGVGEQYFGPGTRLTVT.

The chain has TRBV7-9 and TRBJ2-1; the match to TRBD1 covers 10 bases. The CDR3 runs 15 residues. J gave up 2 bases and V 4 bases, and 2 bases lay outside the gene matches. Germline V gene lookup returns CDR1 SEHNR and CDR2 FQNEAQ (reference sequence). The CDR3 here is CASSSGQGTYNEQFF. CDR3 DNA: TGTGCCAGCAGCTCGGGACAGGGGACCTACAATGAGCAGTTCTTC.

V gene TRBV28 combines with J gene TRBJ1-2; tentatively, D is TRBD1 (5 bases). The V and J ends lost 1 base and 1 base respectively, with 16 bases between them. CDR3 size: 17 residues. Germline V lookup: CDR1 MDHEN, CDR2 SYDVKM. The CDR3 DNA is TGTGCCAGCAGTTTATACGGGGGTTCTTCCTTTAACTATGGCTACACCTTC. Translation: CASSLYGGSSFNYGYTF.

CDR3 nucleotide sequence: TGCGCCAGCAGCCTCCGGGACTCTTCCTACGAGCAGTACTTC. This gives the protein CASSLRDSSYEQYF. V usage is TRBV5-1 and J usage is TRBJ2-7; TRBD2 is a possible D gene (6 bases). There are 14 residues in the CDR3. Germline V gives CDR1 SGHRS, CDR2 YFSETQ. Trimming cost V 4 bases and J 1 base, with 12 bases left between them.

The chain joins TRBV12-3 or TRBV12-4 to TRBJ2-1; D is uncertain. Trimming removed 1 base at V and 3 bases at J, with 4 bases between. This CDR3 has 13 residues. CDR3 sequence: CASSLESYNEQFF. The DNA of the CDR3 is TGTGCCAGCAGTTTAGAGAGCTACAATGAGCAGTTCTTC.

V gene TRBV6-1 combines with J gene TRBJ1-2; the D gene is possibly TRBD1 (6 bases). This CDR3 has 15 residues. Deletions cut 1 base from V and 3 bases from J, with 12 bases between. Germline V gene data show CDR1 as MNHNS and CDR2 as SASEGT. CDR3 nucleotide sequence: TGTGCCAGCAGTGAAGGGCTAGGGGGGGACTATGGCTACACCTTC. Its protein is CASSEGLGGDYGYTF.

This chain joins TRBV7-6 and TRBJ1-3; TRBD1 agrees at 7 bases. The CDR3 consists of 15 residues. V shed 4 bases and J 2 bases; nucleotides not matched to a gene: 5. Germline CDR1 and CDR2: SGHVS and FNYEAQ. In DNA form, the CDR3 reads TGTGCCAGCAGCTCGAACAGGGGAGCTGGAAACACCATATATTTT. Its translation: CASSSNRGAGNTIYF.

V usage is TRBV11-3 and J usage is TRBJ2-3; TRBD2 agrees at 9 bases. Unmatched junction bases numbered 9, after V lost 4 bases and J lost 4 bases. Germline V CDR1 and CDR2: SGHNT, YENEEA. The CDR3 is 16 residues long. Here the CDR3 reads CASSSRSAGGPDTQYF. The CDR3 DNA follows: TGTGCCAGCAGCTCCCGCTCAGCGGGAGGCCCAGATACGCAGTATTTT.

The chain combines TRBV28 with TRBJ2-7, with 8 positions matching TRBD2. The length of the CDR3 is 14 residues. Germline CDR1 and CDR2: MDHEN and SYDVKM. Losses at the gene ends were 7 bases for V and 4 bases for J; bases not matched to a gene: 9. CDR3: CASTGVAGMYEQYF. The CDR3 bases are TGTGCCAGCACCGGAGTAGCGGGAATGTACGAGCAGTACTTC.

J is TRBJ1-2 and V is TRBV19, with 7 nucleotides matching TRBD1. The CDR3 is made up of 13 amino acids. In germline, CDR1 is LNHDA, CDR2 SQIVND (reference sequence). V shed 5 bases and J 8 bases; nucleotides not matched to a gene: 8. CDR3 sequence: CASSPRTGDGYTF. For the CDR3, the DNA is TGTGCCAGTAGTCCCAGGACAGGCGACGGCTACACCTTC.